This is a list of T cell receptor beta chains from one sample in a study of CD8 T cells in Susac syndrome. TCRdb redid the calling of the immunoSEQ multiplex PCR reads with MiXCR, one entry per CDR3 protein. This table has about 120,000 distinct CDR3 sequences, 85% to 95% appearing once. Sequences were obtained from CD8+ T cells from PBMCs. Receptors originate from a human donor with Susac syndrome. Each CDR3 is given with its conserved first and last residue.

TRBV20-1,CSAIPPGTGPYGYTF
TRBV11-2,CASSLETGRSNSPLHF
TRBV30,CAWSPAPGTIYF
TRBV24-1,CATSDRGFNEQFF
TRBV11-2,CASSLAPTGELFF
TRBV18,CASSPPGGQPQHF
TRBV20-1,CSASSPHVAKNIQYF
TRBV20-1,CSAPRGGSGANVLTF
TRBV3-1,CASSLYRFVLDEQYF
TRBV7-9,CASSAERGPLSSYNEQFF
TRBV4-3,CASSQDREAEAFF
TRBV11-2,CASSPAGELFF
TRBV7-6,CASSPATAESNQPQHF
TRBV30,CAWSGTPRAIRYYGYTF
TRBV25-1,CASSEEGQNEADTQYF
TRBV6-5,CASSYPLPTGQYGYTF